Below are 20 T cell receptor beta chains sequenced from a single sample in a study of cytotoxic CD8 clonotypes in ibrutinib-treated CLL. Generated by immunoSEQ multiplex PCR, the TCRdb table keeps only in-frame clones and is missing some. The table has approximately 80,000 clones, 86% seen once. The sequencing used PBMCs, collected before ibrutinib treatment. These TCRs come from a human donor with chronic lymphocytic leukemia.

The rearrangement joins TRBV19 to TRBJ1-5; D may be TRBD1 (6 bases). Germline CDR1 and CDR2: LNHDA and SQIVND (reference sequence). CDR3 length equals 16 residues. The ends were cut back, 7 bases at V and 3 bases at J, with 19 bases in the middle. The CDR3 region is CASTRQAHTNNQPQHF. CDR3 nucleotides: TGTGCCAGTACCCGACAGGCTCACACCAACAATCAGCCCCAGCATTTT.

This chain joins TRBV28 and TRBJ2-7; 10 nucleotides align to TRBD1. The CDR3 spans 15 residues. Germline V gives CDR1 MDHEN, CDR2 SYDVKM. Losses at the gene ends were 3 bases for V and 3 bases for J; bases not matched to a gene: 5. The CDR3 coding sequence is TGTGCCAGCAGTTTTCCGGGACAGGGGTACTACGAGCAGTACTTC. Amino acids: CASSFPGQGYYEQYF.

This CDR3 is CASSLTRGEETQYF. As DNA, the CDR3 is TGTGCCAGCAGCTTAACCAGAGGGGAAGAGACCCAGTACTTC. The V gene is TRBV7-2, the J gene TRBJ2-5; either TRBD1 or TRBD2 may supply D (5 bases each). From germline, CDR1 is SGHTA and CDR2 FQGNSA. The CDR3 loop spans 14 amino acids. Trimming removed 2 bases at V and 3 bases at J, with 10 bases between.

The chain recombines TRBV9 with TRBJ2-1; no reliable D call. V gave up 0 bases and J gave up 0 bases, with 7 bases separating them. The CDR3 has 15 amino acids. CDR1 is SGDLS and CDR2 is YYNGEE in the germline V gene. For the CDR3, the DNA is TGTGCCAGCAGCGTAGAGGCGGTCTCCTACAATGAGCAGTTCTTC. Protein sequence: CASSVEAVSYNEQFF.

The chain employs TRBV19 and TRBJ2-6; no definite D call. V gave up 5 bases and J gave up 4 bases, with 9 bases separating them. This CDR3 comprises 14 residues. Germline values: CDR1 LNHDA, CDR2 SQIVND (reference sequence). CDR3: CASSPSLGANVLTF. The DNA of the CDR3 is TGTGCCAGTAGTCCCAGCTTAGGGGCCAACGTCCTGACTTTC.

V usage is TRBV29-1 and J usage is TRBJ2-5; D uncertain. The ends were cut back, 8 bases at V and 5 bases at J, with 18 bases in the middle. The CDR3 has 13 amino acids. Germline V gene lookup returns CDR1 SQVTM and CDR2 ANQGSEA. The CDR3 here is CSTNGHTWETQYF. The CDR3 region has the DNA TGCAGCACGAACGGGCATACCTGGGAGACCCAGTACTTC.

V and J are TRBV9 and TRBJ1-2, with 8 bases fitting TRBD1. The germline gives CDR1 SGDLS, CDR2 YYNGEE. This CDR3 comprises 16 residues. Trimming at V came to 0 bases and at J to 7 bases, leaving 11 bases not matched to a gene. The CDR3, as DNA: TGTGCCAGCAGCGTAGATCCAGGACAGGGCGTAGCTGGCTACACCTTC. It is translated as CASSVDPGQGVAGYTF.

The chain employs TRBV5-1 and TRBJ2-3; a weak D match, TRBD2 (5 bases). Trimming pared 4 bases from V and 4 bases from J, leaving 13 bases between. The CDR3 covers 14 residues. Germline values: CDR1 SGHRS, CDR2 YFSETQ. The CDR3 protein is CASSKGDRADTQYF. CDR3 nucleotides: TGCGCCAGCAGCAAGGGAGATAGGGCAGATACGCAGTATTTT. Drawing the rest from reference TRBV5-1 and TRBJ2-3, the complete variable domain is KAGVTQTPRYLIKTRGQQVTLSCSPISGHRSVSWYQQTPGQGLQFLFEYFSETQRNKGNFPGRFSGRQFSNSRSEMNVSTLELGDSALYLCASSKGDRADTQYFGPGTRLTVL.

This chain connects TRBV27 to TRBJ2-1; D unresolved. The CDR3 runs 13 residues. Germline CDR1 and CDR2: MNHEY and SMNVEV (reference sequence). V shed 2 bases and J shed 9 bases, with 11 bases lying between them. The chain's CDR3 is CASSLNYATEQFF. The CDR3 nucleotides are TGTGCCAGCAGTTTAAATTATGCGACTGAGCAGTTCTTC.

This chain links TRBV25-1 with TRBJ2-7; TRBD1 agrees at 10 bases. The CDR3 is 14 amino acids. Germline CDR1 is MGHDK and CDR2 is SYGVNS. J gave up 3 bases and V 1 base, and 0 bases lay outside the gene matches. Here the CDR3 reads CASSEWDRGYEQYF. In DNA form, the CDR3 reads TGTGCCAGCAGTGAATGGGACAGGGGCTACGAGCAGTACTTC.

The CDR3, as DNA: TGTGCCAGCAGCTTCCACAGGGAGGTCACTGAAGCTTTCTTT. Its translation: CASSFHREVTEAFF. The rearrangement joins TRBV7-2 to TRBJ1-1; D is possibly TRBD1 (6 bases). The germline V gene encodes CDR1 SGHTA and CDR2 FQGNSA. Trimming shortened V by 3 bases and J by 4 bases, and 12 bases separated the two germline ends. CDR3 length: 14 residues.

The chain joins TRBV6-5 to TRBJ2-3, with a possible D match to TRBD2 (6 bases). CDR3 length equals 16 residues. The V end was cut by 0 bases, the J end by 0 bases, with 10 bases between. The V gene's germline CDR1 is MNHEY and CDR2 SVGAGI. The CDR3 loop is CASSYSGGISTDTQYF. The CDR3 DNA reads as TGTGCCAGCAGTTACTCTGGCGGGATAAGCACAGATACGCAGTATTTT.

In nucleotides, the CDR3 is TGCAGCGTTGAAATGGGACAAGCCAGTCTACGGGGCTATGGCTACACCTTC. Translated: CSVEMGQASLRGYGYTF. The chain combines TRBV29-1 with TRBJ1-2, with D tentatively TRBD1 (6 bases). Germline loops: CDR1 SQVTM, CDR2 ANQGSEA. Trimming took 2 bases from V and 4 from J, leaving 23 bases between them. The CDR3 is 17 amino acids.

This chain links TRBV15 with TRBJ2-5; tentative D call: TRBD2 (5 bases). Germline loops: CDR1 LNHNV, CDR2 YYDKDF (reference sequence). Trimming took off 0 bases at V and 4 bases at J, with 12 bases between the two ends. This CDR3 is built from 15 residues. In nucleotides, the CDR3 is TGTGCCACCAGCAGAGATCGGGCGGCGGGAGAGACCCAGTACTTC. The encoded protein is CATSRDRAAGETQYF.

The chain employs TRBV19 and TRBJ2-7, with 10 nucleotides matching TRBD1. Unmatched junction bases numbered 20, after V lost 3 bases and J lost 6 bases. CDR1 and CDR2 (germline): LNHDA, SQIVND (reference sequence). This CDR3 contains 19 residues. The CDR3 loop reads CASSIWYRTGGPGVIEQYF. CDR3 coding DNA: TGTGCCAGTAGTATCTGGTACCGGACAGGGGGTCCTGGGGTGATCGAGCAGTACTTC.

The V call is TRBV7-9, the J call TRBJ2-5, with 13 positions matching TRBD2. V lost 7 bases and J lost 5; bases outside the gene matches: 10. The CDR3 covers 16 residues. Per the germline V gene, CDR1 is SEHNR and CDR2 is FQNEAQ (reference sequence). This CDR3 is CASTTSGRALLETQYF. The CDR3 DNA reads as TGTGCCAGCACTACTAGCGGGAGGGCGTTATTGGAGACCCAGTACTTC.

The J gene is TRBJ2-7, the V gene TRBV6-5, with D possibly matching TRBD2 (5 bases). The V end lost 6 bases, the J end lost 5 bases, and 11 bases lay between the germline ends. The CDR3 loop spans 12 amino acids. Germline loops: CDR1 MNHEY, CDR2 SVGAGI. Here the CDR3 reads CASRNGLDEQYF. Written as DNA, the CDR3 is TGTGCCAGCAGGAACGGACTTGACGAGCAGTACTTC.

This clone was counted a few times. Sequence at one end of the junction differs from germline and may be a read error. CDR3 DNA: TGTGCCAGCAGTAGATCCGGACTAGCGGGAGCCTACGAGCAGTACTTC. Translated, it gives CASSRSGLAGAYEQYF. This chain uses TRBV19 with TRBJ2-7; 13 bases match TRBD2. The germline V gene has CDR1 LNHDA and CDR2 SQIVND (reference sequence). The CDR3 consists of 16 residues.

The genes are TRBV9 and TRBJ2-1; D remains unclear. The V gene lost 4 bases and the J gene lost 0 bases, with 5 bases spanning the gap. This CDR3 is 13 amino acids long. The germline gives CDR1 SGDLS, CDR2 YYNGEE. The CDR3 loop is CASSFSSYNEQFF. The CDR3 bases are TGTGCCAGCAGCTTCAGCTCCTACAATGAGCAGTTCTTC.

The J gene is TRBJ2-2, the V gene TRBV27; 11 bases are a match to TRBD1. The CDR3 loop spans 16 amino acids. Germline V gene lookup returns CDR1 MNHEY and CDR2 SMNVEV (reference sequence). Unmatched junction bases numbered 6, after V lost 3 bases and J lost 6 bases. Here the CDR3 reads CASSFSGQGGSGELFF. The CDR3 nucleotides are TGTGCCAGCAGTTTCTCGGGACAGGGGGGATCCGGGGAGCTGTTTTTT.